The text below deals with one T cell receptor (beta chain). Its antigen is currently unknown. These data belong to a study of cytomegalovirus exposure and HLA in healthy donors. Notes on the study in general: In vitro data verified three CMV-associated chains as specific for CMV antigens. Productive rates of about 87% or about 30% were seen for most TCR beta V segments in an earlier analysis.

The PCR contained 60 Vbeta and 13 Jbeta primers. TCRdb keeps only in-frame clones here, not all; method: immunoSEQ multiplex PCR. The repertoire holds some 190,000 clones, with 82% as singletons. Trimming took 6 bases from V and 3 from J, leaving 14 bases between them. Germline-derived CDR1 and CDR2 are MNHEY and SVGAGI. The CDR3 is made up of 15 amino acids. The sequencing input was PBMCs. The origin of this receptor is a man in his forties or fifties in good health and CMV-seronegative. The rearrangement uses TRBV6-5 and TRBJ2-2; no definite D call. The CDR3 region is CASSPPGPYTGELFF. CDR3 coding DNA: TGTGCCAGCAGCCCACCCGGTCCTTACACCGGGGAGCTGTTTTTT.